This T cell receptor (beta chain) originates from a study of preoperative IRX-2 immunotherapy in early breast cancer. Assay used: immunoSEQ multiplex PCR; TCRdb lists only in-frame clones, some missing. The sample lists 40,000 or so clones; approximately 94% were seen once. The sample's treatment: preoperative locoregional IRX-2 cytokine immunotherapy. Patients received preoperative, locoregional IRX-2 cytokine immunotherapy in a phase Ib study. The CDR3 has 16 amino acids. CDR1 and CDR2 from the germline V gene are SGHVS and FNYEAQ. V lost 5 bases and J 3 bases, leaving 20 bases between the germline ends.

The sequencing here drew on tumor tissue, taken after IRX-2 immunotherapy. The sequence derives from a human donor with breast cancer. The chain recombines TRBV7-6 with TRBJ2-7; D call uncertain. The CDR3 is CASSTLEFAENYEQYF. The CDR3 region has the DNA TGTGCCAGCAGCACGCTGGAGTTTGCGGAAAACTACGAGCAGTACTTC.